This T cell receptor beta chain was observed in a study of blood T cell repertoires in COVID-19. Researchers sorted participants into cohorts using their self-reported clinical history. Two negative PCRs, clearance, or symptom resolution characterized the recovered Cohort 3 donors. This clone was seen a single time. Original analysis: Nucleated cell number was recorded as an estimate derived from reference gene primer amplification. Assay used: immunoSEQ multiplex PCR; TCRdb lists only in-frame clones, some missing. The DNA was the basis for D and trimming; V, J and clone size are from that table. This sample has 250,000 to 350,000 clones; 65% to 90% occur once, and the top ten carry roughly a tenth. The CDR3 length is 16 residues. Germline V gene sequence: CDR1 SGHRS, CDR2 YFSETQ. The V and J ends lost 2 bases and 8 bases, in that order; junction bases with no gene match: 12.

The clonotype comes from a woman aged 18-30 years who had recovered from COVID-19. The J gene is TRBJ2-1, the V gene TRBV5-1; 8 nucleotides align to TRBD1. The material sequenced was PBMCs or T cells enriched from blood (not recorded which). CDR3 in DNA: TGCGCCAGCAGCTTAAGAACGAGACAGGGGTTGGATGAGCAGTTCTTC. This codes for CASSLRTRQGLDEQFF.